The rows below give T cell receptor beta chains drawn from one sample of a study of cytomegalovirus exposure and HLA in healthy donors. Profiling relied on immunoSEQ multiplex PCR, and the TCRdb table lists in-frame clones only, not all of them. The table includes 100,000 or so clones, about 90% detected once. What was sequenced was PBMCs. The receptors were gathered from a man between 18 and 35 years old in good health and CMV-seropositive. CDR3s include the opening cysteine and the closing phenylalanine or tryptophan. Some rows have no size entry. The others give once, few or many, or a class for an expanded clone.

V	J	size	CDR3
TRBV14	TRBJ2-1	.	CASSPTMLEAPPFF
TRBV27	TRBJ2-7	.	CASSFAGAGEQYF
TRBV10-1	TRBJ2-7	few	CASSESLGASEQYF
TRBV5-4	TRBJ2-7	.	CASSSGGLLYEQYF
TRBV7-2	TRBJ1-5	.	CASSLNGQSLSNQPQHF
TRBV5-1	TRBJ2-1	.	CASSSDTANEQFF
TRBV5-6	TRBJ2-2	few	CASSTPGLVTGELFF
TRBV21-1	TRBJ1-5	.	CASSKGPRGYGNQPQHF
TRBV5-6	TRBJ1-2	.	CASSPTTGTGGGYTF
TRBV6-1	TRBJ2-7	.	CASSAHYEQYF
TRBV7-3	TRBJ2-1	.	CASSSSGTSEHNEQFF
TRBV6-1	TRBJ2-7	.	CASEGTSYEQYF
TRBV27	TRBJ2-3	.	CASRRTGGDTQYF
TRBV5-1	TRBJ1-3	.	CASSLQGPGNTIYF
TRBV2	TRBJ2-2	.	CATQDPVNTGELFF
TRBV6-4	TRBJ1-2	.	CASRDRDRETNYGYTF
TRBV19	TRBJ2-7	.	CASSIGQRYEQYF
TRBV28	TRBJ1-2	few	CASSRLVLNYGYTF
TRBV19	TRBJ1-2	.	CASQNLPGGYTF
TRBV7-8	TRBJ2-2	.	CASSLSGVRTGELFF
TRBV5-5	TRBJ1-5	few	CASSLDANQPQHF
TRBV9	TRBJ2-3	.	CASSVGLAGGTGDTQYF
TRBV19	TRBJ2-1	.	CASSISRGRSYNEQFF
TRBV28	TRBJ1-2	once	CASSTGTAYGYTF
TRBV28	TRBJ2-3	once	CASSSVADTQYF
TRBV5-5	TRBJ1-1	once	CASSLDWEIEAFF
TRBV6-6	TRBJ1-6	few	CASSYSGTGRNSPLHF
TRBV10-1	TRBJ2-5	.	CASSESFGEPQETQYF
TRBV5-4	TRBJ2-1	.	CASSSTGLYNEQFF
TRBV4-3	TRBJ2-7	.	CASSQELAGFVEQYF
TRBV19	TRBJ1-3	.	CASSMVPQSGNTIYF
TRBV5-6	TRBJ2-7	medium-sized	CASSPGLEYEQYF
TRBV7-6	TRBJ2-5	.	CASSLGFLEETQYF
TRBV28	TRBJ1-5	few	CASSTPRLTDRDRASNQPQHF
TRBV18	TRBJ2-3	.	CASSPGPFGTDTQYF
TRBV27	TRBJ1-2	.	CASSRGTGIGDYGYTF
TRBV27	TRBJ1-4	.	CASSPSSGGKGKLFF
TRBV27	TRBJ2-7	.	CASSLLLGQEDEQYF
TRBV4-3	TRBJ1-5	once	CASSQDLIKGAGPGGNQPQHF
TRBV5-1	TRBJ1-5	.	CASSFDRRHTLCNQPQHF
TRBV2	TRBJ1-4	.	CASRTGGAGEKLFF
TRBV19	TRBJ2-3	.	CASAGGEGITDTQYF
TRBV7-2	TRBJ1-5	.	CASSLGQQTLNQPQHF
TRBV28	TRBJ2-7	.	CASSGARGQVVYEQYF
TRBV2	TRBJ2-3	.	CASREQGTDTQYF
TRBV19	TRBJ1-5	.	CASTPGGNQPQHF
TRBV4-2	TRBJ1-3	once	CASSWRGLSSGNTIYF
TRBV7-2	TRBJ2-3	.	CASSLVSGFTDTQYF
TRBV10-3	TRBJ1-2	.	CAISEGERKTNYGYTF
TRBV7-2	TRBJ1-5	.	CASSLAGQGAGSQPQHF
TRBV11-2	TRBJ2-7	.	CASSWGGGPNLPETYEQYF
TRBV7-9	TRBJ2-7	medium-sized	CASSPGFSYEQYF
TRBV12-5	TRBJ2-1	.	CASGLKTDNEQFF